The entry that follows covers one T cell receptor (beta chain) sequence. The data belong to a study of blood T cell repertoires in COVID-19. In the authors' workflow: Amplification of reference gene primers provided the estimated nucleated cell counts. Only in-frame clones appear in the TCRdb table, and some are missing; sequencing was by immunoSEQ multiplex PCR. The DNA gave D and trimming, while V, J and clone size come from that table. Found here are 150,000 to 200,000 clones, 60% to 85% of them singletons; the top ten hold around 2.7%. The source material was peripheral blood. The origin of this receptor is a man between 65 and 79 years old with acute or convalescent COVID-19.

The CDR3 loop is CASSFNPDRGQHGYTF. The CDR3 DNA reads as TGTGCCAGCAGCTTCAATCCGGACAGGGGGCAACATGGCTACACCTTC. The rearrangement joins TRBV7-9 to TRBJ1-2, with 11 bases that match TRBD1. Germline CDR1 reads SEHNR; CDR2 reads FQNEAQ (reference sequence). The trim removed 3 bases at V and 6 bases at J, leaving 9 bases unmatched. The CDR3 has 16 residues.